This T cell receptor beta chain was documented in a study of cytomegalovirus exposure and HLA in healthy donors. Study context: The use of the same platform for the roughly 130 validation repertoires and the 666 first-cohort repertoires was reported by a later analysis.

As regards this clone: No antigen is known for it.

Method: immunoSEQ multiplex PCR; TCRdb's copy keeps in-frame clones and lacks some. The sample records some 310,000 clones, around 90% being singletons. CDR3 length: 12 amino acids. The V gene lost 4 bases and the J gene lost 6 bases, with 10 bases spanning the gap. CDR1 is SGHDT and CDR2 is YYEEEE in the germline V gene. The study, taken as a whole, reports: A list of 164 TCR beta chains associated with cytomegalovirus was given. CMV antigen specificity was confirmed in vitro for three CMV-associated chains. While the bulk of TCR sequences proved rare, some public TCRs turned up in many donors.

The V call is TRBV5-6, the J call TRBJ1-1, with no clear D. Specimen: PBMCs. This receptor was obtained from a man in his thirties or forties in good health and CMV-seronegative. CDR3 residues: CASSPSGSEAFF. CDR3 nucleotide sequence: TGTGCCAGCAGCCCAAGCGGTTCTGAAGCTTTCTTT. Complete variable domain (other parts from reference TRBV5-6 and TRBJ1-1): DAGVTQSPTHLIKTRGQQVTLRCSPKSGHDTVSWYQQALGQGPQFIFQYYEEEERQRGNFPDRFSGHQFPNYSSELNVNALLLGDSALYLCASSPSGSEAFFGQGTRLTVV.